This T cell receptor beta chain was sequenced during a study of vaccination and CD4 T cells after COVID-19. Comment on this clonotype: Antigen specificity is unknown.

CDR1 is MNHEY, CDR2 SVGEGT, per germline. The CDR3 is 17 amino acids. V shed 2 bases and J shed 4 bases, with 18 bases lying between them. Indicated treatment: approximately 9-day PBMC culture with coronavirus spike peptide pools or control peptides (ViraFEST assay). The unexposed donor gave CD4+ T cells before the COVID-19 pandemic (2011-2018). Researchers reported culturing two million PBMCs per well with approximately 10 IU/ml IL-2 and about 9.3 ug/ml peptide pools. Sequenced with the Oncomine TCR Beta short-read assay was DNA taken from cultured CD4+ T cells. TCRdb fed the PCR reads into MiXCR, producing one record per CDR3 protein. This sample carries about 5,400 distinct CDR3 sequences, roughly 44% of them seen once, and the ten largest clones take around 34%.

Sequencing was carried out using CD4+ T cells from blood, cultured in vitro. The rearrangement links TRBV6-2 or TRBV6-3 to TRBJ1-5; weak D call: TRBD1 (5 bases). The source of this sequence is a human donor in good health. The CDR3 nucleotides are TGTGCCAGCAGTTACAGAAGGGCAGGGTTGGTTAATCAGCCCCAGCATTTT. It specifies CASSYRRAGLVNQPQHF.